The next 26 T cell receptor beta chains were all read from a single sample in a study of shared clonotypes between healthy human individuals (dated by TCRdb to the early 2020s). Library generation was performed with the immunoSEQ multiplex PCR assay. As stored in TCRdb, this immuneACCESS dataset retains in-frame rearrangements with V and J assigned. A fraction of the clones does not appear; measured against another copy, unresolved V genes explain less than half of the discrepancy, and the remainder lacks a known reason. Present in this sample are 650,000 to 700,000 clones, 90% of which were seen just once. 34% of the sample rests with the top ten. Sequencing used memory CD8+ T cells from PBMCs. According to the study, the label for this sample's cell subset or site signals: CD45RO+ cells pooled with CCR7-negative TemRA cells. The receptors originated from a man younger than 30 in good health. Some clones in this sample may be carry-over from other donors' samples.

This clone has just a few counts. This chain connects TRBV7-9 to TRBJ1-1; 8 bases align to TRBD1. In germline, CDR1 is SEHNR, CDR2 FQNEAQ (reference sequence). The V segment lost 2 bases and the J segment 5 bases; nucleotides outside the gene matches: 10. There are 16 residues in the CDR3. The CDR3 loop reads CASSLPPGQGPTEAFF. CDR3 coding DNA: TGTGCCAGCAGCTTACCCCCAGGACAGGGTCCGACTGAAGCTTTCTTT.

The CDR3 loop reads CASSSGLAGGPMDEQYF. CDR3 nucleotides: TGTGCCAGCAGCTCGGGACTAGCGGGAGGCCCGATGGACGAGCAGTACTTC. V and J are TRBV7-8 and TRBJ2-7; 15 bases are a match to TRBD2. The length of the CDR3 is 17 residues. Germline V CDR1 and CDR2: SGHVS, FQNEAQ. V was pared by 4 bases and J by 5 bases, with 9 bases of the junction left unmatched.

V is TRBV13 and J is TRBJ1-2; D remains unclear. With 4 bases removed from V and 4 bases from J, the gap between germline ends came to 13 bases. There are 14 residues in the CDR3. Germline V gene sequence: CDR1 PRHDT, CDR2 FYEKMQ (reference sequence). As DNA, the CDR3 is TGTGCCAGCAGCTCGAGCGGGTACTTCTATGGCTACACCTTC. Encoded protein: CASSSSGYFYGYTF.

In regard to this clone: This CDR3 is also generated by other DNA sequences in the sample. V usage is TRBV7-9 and J usage is TRBJ2-3; maybe TRBD2 (5 bases). With 4 bases removed from V and 2 bases from J, the gap between germline ends came to 10 bases. The germline CDR1 and CDR2 sequences are SEHNR and FQNEAQ (reference sequence). This CDR3 contains 14 residues. Here the CDR3 reads CASSSERNTDTQYF. CDR3 sequence (DNA): TGTGCCAGCAGCTCGGAGCGGAACACAGATACGCAGTATTTT.

The chain combines TRBV7-9 with TRBJ2-1; D is ambiguous. V was pared by 2 bases and J by 2 bases, with 7 bases between. The CDR3 is 14 residues long. The germline V gene encodes CDR1 SEHNR and CDR2 FQNEAQ (reference sequence). CDR3 sequence: CASSLSGAYNEQFF. The CDR3 DNA sequence: TGTGCCAGCAGCTTATCCGGAGCCTACAATGAGCAGTTCTTC.

The chain is built from TRBV9 and TRBJ1-2; TRBD1 agrees at 8 bases. The germline V gene has CDR1 SGDLS and CDR2 YYNGEE. Trimming cost V 0 bases and J 0 bases; bases outside gene matches: 4. This CDR3 has 16 amino acids. CDR3 DNA: TGTGCCAGCAGCGTAGGGCAGGGGGCGTCTAACTATGGCTACACCTTC. Translation gives CASSVGQGASNYGYTF. Drawing the rest from reference TRBV9 and TRBJ1-2, the complete variable domain is DSGVTQTPKHLITATGQRVTLRCSPRSGDLSVYWYQQSLDQGLQFLIQYYNGEERAKGNILERFSAQQFPDLHSELNLSSLELGDSALYFCASSVGQGASNYGYTFGSGTRLTVV.

J is TRBJ2-4 and V is TRBV29-1; D is possibly TRBD1 (6 bases). Trimming shortened V by 4 bases and J by 1 base, and 8 bases separated the two germline ends. The CDR3 spans 13 residues. The germline V gene has CDR1 SQVTM and CDR2 ANQGSEA. In nucleotides, the CDR3 is TGCAGCGTTGTTAGGGGGGCCAAAAACATTCAGTACTTC. Translated: CSVVRGAKNIQYF.

The chain's CDR3 is CASSRRLAAVNTGELFF. The CDR3 nucleotides are TGTGCCAGCAGCCGGAGATTAGCGGCGGTGAACACCGGGGAGCTGTTTTTT. J is TRBJ2-2 and V is TRBV7-8; D perhaps matches TRBD2 (6 bases). V lost 5 bases and J 1 base, leaving 17 bases between the germline ends. The CDR3 contains 17 residues. CDR1 is SGHVS, CDR2 FQNEAQ, per germline.

The rearrangement uses TRBV6-5 and TRBJ2-1; D possibly corresponds to TRBD2 (5 bases). Per the germline V gene, CDR1 is MNHEY and CDR2 is SVGAGI. The ends were cut back, 5 bases at V and 9 bases at J, with 14 bases in the middle. The CDR3 totals 13 residues. The CDR3 protein is CASSHTPRGEQFF. The CDR3 bases are TGTGCCAGCAGTCACACCCCCCGGGGTGAGCAGTTCTTC.

This sequence joins TRBV7-8 and TRBJ2-7; 14 bases align to TRBD2. The V gene end was trimmed by 2 bases and the J gene end by 2 bases; junction bases not matched to a gene: 5. The length of the CDR3 is 17 residues. CDR1 is SGHVS, CDR2 FQNEAQ, per germline. The CDR3 reads CASSLRLAGGPPYEQYF. The CDR3 DNA follows: TGTGCCAGCAGCTTAAGACTAGCGGGAGGGCCGCCCTACGAGCAGTACTTC.

This chain connects TRBV6-1 to TRBJ2-1; 11 bases agree with TRBD1. The length of the CDR3 is 14 residues. V lost 1 base and J lost 7; bases outside the gene matches: 0. Germline values: CDR1 MNHNS, CDR2 SASEGT. CDR3 nucleotides: TGTGCCAGCAGTGAAGGGGACAGGGGGAATGAGCAGTTCTTC. This translates into CASSEGDRGNEQFF.

The chain has TRBV11-3 and TRBJ2-2; perhaps TRBD2 as D (6 bases). V gave up 7 bases and J gave up 6 bases, with 21 bases separating them. The CDR3 sequence is 16 residues long. The germline V gene encodes CDR1 SGHNT and CDR2 YENEEA. CDR3 in amino acids: CASTPRGGADAGELFF. Written as DNA, the CDR3 is TGTGCCAGCACCCCCCGCGGCGGGGCGGACGCCGGGGAGCTGTTTTTT.

This sequence joins TRBV11-2 and TRBJ2-5; TRBD1 aligns across 8 bases. The CDR3 is 18 amino acids. The J segment lost 5 bases and the V segment lost 3 bases, leaving 17 bases of the junction unmatched. The germline CDR1 and CDR2 sequences are SGHAT and FQNNGV. The CDR3 DNA reads as TGTGCCAGCAGCTTGGGTCCCACAGGGGGTTTGGGTCGGGAGACCCAGTACTTC. Translating gives CASSLGPTGGLGRETQYF.

The CDR3 nucleotides read TGTGCCAGCAGGGGACAGGGATCGGACACCATATATTTT. This sequence encodes CASRGQGSDTIYF. This rearrangement joins TRBV9 to TRBJ1-3, with 9 bases that match TRBD1. V gave up 5 bases and J gave up 8 bases; unmatched junction bases: 5. This CDR3 has 13 residues. In germline, CDR1 is SGDLS, CDR2 YYNGEE.

A few counts support this clone. The gene calls are TRBV27 and TRBJ1-2, with 11 bases fitting TRBD1. The CDR3 length is 14 residues. V dropped 3 bases and J dropped 7; count of bases not matched to a gene: 4. The germline gives CDR1 MNHEY, CDR2 SMNVEV (reference sequence). The CDR3 sequence: CASSFGQGAGGYTF. The CDR3 DNA sequence: TGTGCCAGCAGTTTCGGACAGGGGGCGGGTGGCTACACCTTC.

The rearrangement uses TRBV9 and TRBJ2-1; D may be TRBD2 (6 bases). This CDR3 comprises 17 residues. CDR1 and CDR2 (germline): SGDLS, YYNGEE. V lost 3 bases and J 1 base, leaving 17 bases between the germline ends. CDR3 DNA sequence: TGTGCCAGCAGCGCCGACCTGCGGGGCCGGTCCTACAATGAGCAGTTCTTC. Translating gives CASSADLRGRSYNEQFF.

The chain is built from TRBV29-1 and TRBJ2-7, with 8 positions matching TRBD2. CDR3 length: 15 residues. V was clipped by 4 bases and J by 2 bases; unmatched bases: 10. Germline values: CDR1 SQVTM, CDR2 ANQGSEA. The CDR3 spells CSVGIRLAGPYEQYF. In nucleotides, the CDR3 is TGCAGCGTTGGAATCCGGCTAGCGGGCCCCTACGAGCAGTACTTC.

The CDR3 region has the DNA TGTGCCAGTACCCCGGATCGATCGAACACCGGGGAGCTGTTTTTT. Its protein is CASTPDRSNTGELFF. The chain links TRBV19 to TRBJ2-2; D gene unclear. Germline assignment: CDR1 LNHDA and CDR2 SQIVND (reference sequence). V was pared by 7 bases and J by 0 bases, with 12 bases between. The CDR3 consists of 15 residues.

This clone was observed a handful of times. The J gene is TRBJ1-2, the V gene TRBV5-8; the D gene is possibly TRBD1 (6 bases). This CDR3 contains 15 residues. V was cut by 0 bases and J by 4 bases, with 13 bases left in between. CDR1 and CDR2 from the germline V gene are SGHTS and YDEGEE. Written as DNA, the CDR3 is TGTGCCAGCAGCTTGGCCAGACAGGAATTCTATGGCTACACCTTC. Its protein is CASSLARQEFYGYTF.

This chain connects TRBV5-1 to TRBJ2-7; perhaps TRBD2 as D (5 bases). The CDR3 spans 15 residues. V was trimmed by 2 bases and J by 0 bases, leaving 12 bases between them. Germline V gene lookup returns CDR1 SGHRS and CDR2 YFSETQ. The CDR3 nucleotides read TGCGCCAGCAGCTTAAGGGAGACCGGCTCCTACGAGCAGTACTTC. Translated: CASSLRETGSYEQYF.

This clone has more than one count but fewer than ten. V is TRBV25-1 and J is TRBJ1-5, with a tentative D call TRBD1 (5 bases). CDR3 length: 15 residues. Per germline, CDR1 MGHDK and CDR2 SYGVNS. V was clipped by 2 bases and J by 11 bases, with 19 bases between them. The CDR3: CASSERTDQTTAQHF. The CDR3 DNA sequence: TGTGCCAGCAGTGAAAGGACTGATCAAACGACAGCCCAGCATTTT.

V gene TRBV4-1 combines with J gene TRBJ2-7, with D possibly TRBD2 on 5 matching bases. The germline gives CDR1 MGHRA, CDR2 YSYEKL. CDR3 size: 13 residues. The V end was cut by 0 bases, the J end by 3 bases, with 6 bases between. CDR3 in DNA: TGCGCCAGCAGCCAAGAGGACTTCTACGAGCAGTACTTC. The encoded protein is CASSQEDFYEQYF.

The V call is TRBV27, the J call TRBJ1-1; D is perhaps TRBD1 (5 bases). Germline CDR1 reads MNHEY; CDR2 reads SMNVEV (reference sequence). This CDR3 has 15 residues. V dropped 8 bases and J dropped 1 base, with 17 bases sitting between them. In nucleotides, the CDR3 is TGTGCCAGCCAAACCAGGGCAGGCCCGAACACTGAAGCTTTCTTT. Its translation: CASQTRAGPNTEAFF.

This clone was seen more than once but under ten times. The chain recombines TRBV6-6 with TRBJ1-4; a weak D match, TRBD1 (5 bases). This CDR3 spans 13 amino acids. Germline V lookup: CDR1 MNHNY, CDR2 SVGAGI (reference sequence). V was pared by 11 bases and J by 3 bases, with 13 bases between. CDR3 amino acids: CALGGDANEKLFF. The CDR3 DNA follows: TGTGCCCTGGGGGGGGATGCTAATGAAAAACTGTTTTTT.

The J gene is TRBJ2-7, the V gene TRBV7-2; the D gene is possibly TRBD1 (6 bases). The CDR3 runs 14 residues. The germline CDR1 and CDR2 sequences are SGHTA and FQGNSA. Trimming cost V 7 bases and J 1 base, with 14 bases left between them. Here the CDR3 DNA reads TGTGCCAGCACCCCAGGGGTAGGGTCCTACGAGCAGTACTTC. It translates to CASTPGVGSYEQYF.

This rearrangement joins TRBV7-2 to TRBJ2-3, with 7 bases lining up with TRBD2. The CDR3 consists of 16 residues. Germline V CDR1 and CDR2: SGHTA, FQGNSA. V dropped 1 base and J dropped 6; count of bases not matched to a gene: 10. The CDR3 loop is CASSLVLLASWDTQYF. The CDR3 region has the DNA TGTGCCAGCAGCTTAGTGCTACTAGCGAGCTGGGATACGCAGTATTTT.